Below, 26 T cell receptor beta chains from the same sample are listed, as sequenced in a study of T cell repertoires in cytomegalovirus infection. TCRdb re-derived calls from the reads in MiXCR, one entry per CDR3 protein. The table lists 680,000 or so distinct CDR3 sequences, about a third of them singletons, with under 3% in the top ten. Sequencing was done on a sample of PBMCs. The receptors originated from a human donor in good health (CMV status not recorded). Some clones in this sample may be carry-over from other donors' samples.

At least ten counts were recorded for this clonotype. This chain uses TRBV11-2 with TRBJ2-1; D not resolved. Germline-derived CDR1 and CDR2 are SGHAT and FQNNGV. There are 10 residues in the CDR3. The V end was cut by 3 bases, the J end by 8 bases, with 2 bases between. As DNA, the CDR3 is TGTGCCAGCAGCTTCCATGAGCAGTTCTTC. Translated: CASSFHEQFF.

This clonotype was detected a few times. In DNA form, the CDR3 reads TGTGCCAGCCGAAGGACAAACGGTGGCGAGACCCAGTACTTC. This codes for CASRRTNGGETQYF. This rearrangement joins TRBV12-3 or TRBV12-4 to TRBJ2-5, with D maybe TRBD1 (5 bases). V lost 8 bases and J 5 bases, leaving 18 bases between the germline ends. This CDR3 has 14 amino acids.

Turning to this clonotype: An end of the junction differs from the germline gene, which may be a read error. CDR3 DNA sequence: TGTGCCAGCATCTTAGAGCAAGCATTCTACGAGCAGTACTTC. Amino acids: CASILEQAFYEQYF. The V and J genes are TRBV7-9 and TRBJ2-7, with D uncertain. Germline loops: CDR1 SEHNR, CDR2 FQNEAQ (reference sequence). This CDR3 region has 14 residues.

This rearrangement joins TRBV24-1 to TRBJ2-7; 9 bases fit TRBD2. Losses at the gene ends were 9 bases for V and 2 bases for J; bases not matched to a gene: 7. From germline, CDR1 is KGHDR and CDR2 SFDVKD. CDR3 length: 14 amino acids. The CDR3 sequence is CATSPGTSTYEQYF. Written as DNA, the CDR3 is TGTGCCACCTCCCCCGGGACTAGCACCTACGAGCAGTACTTC.

The V call is TRBV4-1, the J call TRBJ2-7, with D possibly TRBD2 on 5 matching bases. Germline V gene lookup returns CDR1 MGHRA and CDR2 YSYEKL. The V end was cut by 0 bases, the J end by 3 bases, with 12 bases between. This CDR3 region has 15 residues. CDR3 amino acids: CASSQDPGISYEQYF. DNA of the CDR3: TGCGCCAGCAGCCAAGACCCCGGGATAAGCTACGAGCAGTACTTC.

The gene calls are TRBV10-3 and TRBJ2-1; TRBD2 aligns across 8 bases. Losses at the gene ends were 8 bases for V and 8 bases for J; bases not matched to a gene: 5. The germline V gene has CDR1 ENHRY and CDR2 SYGVKD. This CDR3 has 12 residues. The CDR3 protein is CAIGTSVYEQFF. The DNA for the CDR3 is TGTGCCATCGGGACTAGTGTTTATGAGCAGTTCTTC.

The chain carries TRBV28 and TRBJ2-3; the match to TRBD2 covers 7 bases. J gave up 0 bases and V 6 bases, and 12 bases lay outside the gene matches. This CDR3 spans 17 amino acids. Germline V gene sequence: CDR1 MDHEN, CDR2 SYDVKM. CDR3 amino acids: CASSPSGTTKSTDTQYF. The CDR3 nucleotides read TGTGCCAGCAGCCCGTCCGGGACTACGAAGAGCACAGATACGCAGTATTTT.

This clonotype was recorded a few times. The chain combines TRBV7-9 with TRBJ2-5, with D possibly matching TRBD1 (7 bases). CDR1 and CDR2 from the germline V gene are SEHNR and FQNEAQ (reference sequence). The CDR3 covers 16 residues. V lost 5 bases and J 3 bases, leaving 19 bases between the germline ends. Here the CDR3 reads CASSRLQGGFEETQYF. DNA for the CDR3: TGTGCCAGCAGCAGACTCCAGGGGGGATTCGAAGAGACCCAGTACTTC.

This sequence joins TRBV5-6 and TRBJ2-1; possible D gene TRBD2, 6 bases. Looked up from germline, CDR1 is SGHDT and CDR2 is YYEEEE. V gave up 1 base and J gave up 3 bases, with 17 bases separating them. This CDR3 has 17 amino acids. The chain's CDR3 is CASSLLSSGMYYNEQFF. The DNA of the CDR3 is TGTGCCAGCAGCTTGCTTAGTAGCGGAATGTACTACAATGAGCAGTTCTTC.

With regard to this clonotype: One junction end disagrees with the germline gene, perhaps due to a read error. This rearrangement joins TRBV7-6 to TRBJ1-5; 9 positions match TRBD1. CDR1 is SGHVS and CDR2 is FNYEAQ in the germline V gene. The length of the CDR3 is 15 residues. In DNA form, the CDR3 reads TGTGCTAGCAGCCCCGGGGACAGGGTGCCTAGAGCCCAGCATTTT. Its translation is CASSPGDRVPRAQHF.

The table lists this clonotype with a few counts. The J gene is TRBJ1-5, the V gene TRBV12-3 or TRBV12-4, with unresolved D. The germline V and J ends were trimmed by 3 bases and 2 bases, with 8 bases remaining between them. CDR3 length: 14 residues. The DNA for the CDR3 is TGTGCCAGCAGTTTTAGTTCCGGCAATCAGCCCCAGCATTTT. Its protein is CASSFSSGNQPQHF.

This clonotype was observed a handful of times. The genes are TRBV12-3 or TRBV12-4 and TRBJ1-5; D not resolved. This CDR3 comprises 15 residues. The V and J ends lost 2 bases and 0 bases respectively, with 8 bases between them. CDR3 in DNA: TGTGCCAGCAGTTTATCGGAATTTAGCAATCAGCCCCAGCATTTT. Its protein is CASSLSEFSNQPQHF.

The chain couples TRBV7-2 to TRBJ2-2, with 7 bases lining up with TRBD2. Germline V gene data show CDR1 as SGHTA and CDR2 as FQGNSA. V was clipped by 4 bases and J by 6 bases; unmatched bases: 17. The CDR3 is made up of 18 amino acids. CDR3 loop: CASSSDRDRIRGAGELFF. The CDR3 DNA sequence: TGTGCCAGCAGCTCAGACCGGGACCGCATTCGGGGGGCCGGGGAGCTGTTTTTT.

This clonotype turned up a few times. The DNA of the CDR3 is TGTGCCAGCAGTTTTGGGAGGGACGGGAGATACGAGCAGTACTTC. The encoded protein is CASSFGRDGRYEQYF. This chain links TRBV12-3 or TRBV12-4 with TRBJ2-7, with 7 bases lining up with TRBD2. With V trimmed by 3 bases and J by 4 bases, 9 bases remained unmatched. The CDR3 consists of 15 residues.

The V gene is TRBV4-1, the J gene TRBJ2-1; 9 bases line up with TRBD2. The CDR3 has 18 amino acids. The germline V gene has CDR1 MGHRA and CDR2 YSYEKL. Trimming at V came to 2 bases and at J to 9 bases, leaving 17 bases not matched to a gene. Written as DNA, the CDR3 is TGCGCCAGCAGCCAACCGGGACTAGGGACTAGCCGTAACAGTGAGCAGTTCTTC. This gives the protein CASSQPGLGTSRNSEQFF.

As to this clonotype: One end of the junction does not line up with germline, which may come from a read error. The chain combines TRBV7-6 with TRBJ2-3; D might be TRBD1 or TRBD2, each matching 5 bases. The CDR3 contains 15 residues. Germline CDR1 reads SGHVS; CDR2 reads FNYEAQ. This CDR3 reads CASSALLGSTGTQYF. The DNA for the CDR3 is TGTGCTAGCAGCGCCCTTTTAGGGAGCACAGGTACGCAGTATTTT.

V gene TRBV6-6 combines with J gene TRBJ1-1; 7 bases are shared with TRBD1. The length of the CDR3 is 16 residues. The V segment lost 2 bases and the J segment 3 bases; nucleotides outside the gene matches: 9. Germline assignment: CDR1 MNHNY and CDR2 SVGAGI (reference sequence). CDR3 sequence: CASSYDPTGIDTEAFF. The CDR3 DNA reads as TGTGCCAGCAGTTACGATCCGACAGGGATTGACACTGAAGCTTTCTTT.

The chain employs TRBV29-1 and TRBJ2-7, with D uncertain. The CDR3 length is 12 residues. With 4 bases removed from V and 3 bases from J, the gap between germline ends came to 10 bases. Per the germline V gene, CDR1 is SQVTM and CDR2 is ANQGSEA. CDR3 nucleotides: TGCAGCGTTGTAGGGTCAATCTACGAGCAGTACTTC. Amino acids: CSVVGSIYEQYF.

The J gene is TRBJ2-7, the V gene TRBV7-4, with D perhaps TRBD1 (6 bases). Trimming removed 4 bases at V and 2 bases at J, with 15 bases between. Germline V gives CDR1 SGHVT, CDR2 SQSDAQ. The CDR3 runs 15 residues. The DNA for the CDR3 is TGTGCCAGCAGCTCCGGGACACTATACCCCTACGAGCAGTACTTC. Its translation: CASSSGTLYPYEQYF.

As DNA, the CDR3 is TGTGCCAGCAGTGATCGGAGTAGCGGGAGCACAGATACGCAGTATTTT. This codes for CASSDRSSGSTDTQYF. The V and J genes are TRBV6-4 and TRBJ2-3, with 7 bases fitting TRBD2. V lost 3 bases to trimming and J lost 0 bases; unmatched junction nucleotides: 6. Germline assignment: CDR1 MRHNA and CDR2 SNTAGT. CDR3 length: 16 residues.

The sample holds a few counts of this clonotype. The chain is built from TRBV6-6 and TRBJ1-1, with no clear D. Germline-derived CDR1 and CDR2 are MNHNY and SVGAGI (reference sequence). Between the trimmed V and J ends, which lost 3 bases and 1 base, there was a span of 6 bases. CDR3 length equals 13 residues. CDR3 sequence reads: CASSYIANTEAFF. The CDR3, as DNA: TGTGCCAGCAGTTATATCGCGAACACTGAAGCTTTCTTT.

Turning to this clonotype: Compared with germline, one end of the junction differs, possibly owing to a read error. CDR3 residues: CDSSPGYNDQFF. The CDR3 DNA reads as TGTGACAGCAGCCCGGGCTACAATGATCAGTTCTTC. This chain joins TRBV7-2 and TRBJ2-1; D gene uncertain. CDR3 length: 12 amino acids. Germline V lookup: CDR1 SGHTA, CDR2 FQGNSA. The variable domain in full, with the rest retrieved from reference TRBV7-2 and TRBJ2-1, is GAGVSQSPSNKVTEKGKDVELRCDPISGHTALYWYRQSLGQGLEFLIYFQGNSAPDKSGLPSDRFSAERTGGSVSTLTIQRTQQEDSAVYLCDSSPGYNDQFFGPGTRLTVL.

This clonotype was recorded only once. This rearrangement joins TRBV19 to TRBJ1-2; 10 nucleotides align to TRBD1. V shed 6 bases and J 7 bases; nucleotides not matched to a gene: 8. CDR1 and CDR2 from the germline V gene are LNHDA and SQIVND (reference sequence). This CDR3 is 14 amino acids long. The CDR3 region is CASSPGQGNSGYTF. The CDR3 DNA sequence: TGTGCCAGTAGCCCGGGACAGGGGAACAGTGGCTACACCTTC. The whole variable domain, filled in from reference TRBV19 and TRBJ1-2, reads DGGITQSPKYLFRKEGQNVTLSCEQNLNHDAMYWYRQDPGQGLRLIYYSQIVNDFQKGDIAEGYSVSREKKESFPLTVTSAQKNPTAFYLCASSPGQGNSGYTFGSGTRLTVV.

A few counts support this clonotype. This chain uses TRBV12-3 or TRBV12-4 with TRBJ2-7; TRBD1 agrees at 9 bases. The trim removed 6 bases at V and 0 bases at J, leaving 6 bases unmatched. The length of the CDR3 is 15 residues. Written as DNA, the CDR3 is TGTGCCAGCAGGAGAGGGACAGGGATCTCCTACGAGCAGTACTTC. The encoded protein is CASRRGTGISYEQYF.

A single count supports this clonotype. The chain carries TRBV4-1 and TRBJ2-3; 10 bases are a match to TRBD2. After removal of 0 bases from V and 3 bases from J, the junction contained 12 bases not matched to a gene. The CDR3 contains 19 residues. Germline values: CDR1 MGHRA, CDR2 YSYEKL. In nucleotides, the CDR3 is TGCGCCAGCAGCCAAGATGGGTTCGTCCTAGCGGGGGTAACAGATACGCAGTATTTT. Translation gives CASSQDGFVLAGVTDTQYF.

This clonotype was detected only a few times. The chain employs TRBV27 and TRBJ1-1; D may be TRBD1 (5 bases). The CDR3 runs to 16 residues. V lost 6 bases and J 1 base, leaving 18 bases between the germline ends. The germline gives CDR1 MNHEY, CDR2 SMNVEV (reference sequence). In DNA form, the CDR3 reads TGTGCCAGCAGCCCGCCCTTCGGGGCGGCGAACACTGAAGCTTTCTTT. Its translation: CASSPPFGAANTEAFF.